The 28 T cell receptor beta chains reported below all come from one sample, sequenced in a study of CD8 T cells in Susac syndrome. It was with random hexamers that 0.5 to 1 ug RNA was reverse transcribed. MiXCR was run by TCRdb on the immunoSEQ multiplex PCR reads, yielding one entry per CDR3 protein. This sample has some 300,000 distinct CDR3 sequences; approximately 89% occur once, and the top ten carry around 0.18%. Specimen: CD8+ T cells from PBMCs. The receptors were sampled from a human donor with multiple sclerosis.

The chain employs TRBV5-1 and TRBJ2-1, with 7 positions matching TRBD1. The CDR3 extends over 14 amino acids. With 4 bases clipped from V and 3 bases from J, the junction kept 4 bases outside the gene matches. Germline CDR1 is SGHRS and CDR2 is YFSETQ. The CDR3 nucleotides read TGCGCCAGCAGCATGGACAGGTACTACAATGAGCAGTTCTTC. Its translation: CASSMDRYYNEQFF.

The rearrangement links TRBV5-1 to TRBJ1-3; a weak D match, TRBD1 (5 bases). Germline CDR1 SGHRS, CDR2 YFSETQ. This CDR3 has 14 residues. Trimming removed 2 bases at V and 4 bases at J, with 10 bases between. The CDR3 bases are TGCGCCAGCAGCTTAGAGGGGAAAGGAAACACCATATATTTT. This gives the protein CASSLEGKGNTIYF.

The J gene is TRBJ2-7, the V gene TRBV18, with 7 bases fitting TRBD1. Unmatched junction bases numbered 12, after V lost 4 bases and J lost 3 bases. This CDR3 has 16 amino acids. Germline CDR1 and CDR2: KGHSH and LQKENI. CDR3 in amino acids: CASSQGAKGRGYEQYF. The CDR3 nucleotides are TGTGCCAGCTCACAGGGGGCGAAAGGGCGTGGCTACGAGCAGTACTTC. Full variable domain (missing parts from reference TRBV18 and TRBJ2-7): NAGVMQNPRHLVRRRGQEARLRCSPMKGHSHVYWYRQLPEEGLKFMVYLQKENIIDESGMPKERFSAEFPKEGPSILRIQQVVRGDSAAYFCASSQGAKGRGYEQYFGPGTRLTVT.

The chain joins TRBV6-6 to TRBJ2-3; the match to TRBD1 covers 8 bases. V lost 5 bases, J lost 1 base, and 8 bases stayed unmatched. The CDR3 spans 16 residues. Germline CDR1 reads MNHNY; CDR2 reads SVGAGI (reference sequence). As DNA, the CDR3 is TGTGCCAGCAGTCCGGCCCCGGGACAGGGCACAGATACGCAGTATTTT. This codes for CASSPAPGQGTDTQYF.

Concerning this clonotype itself: One junction end does not reproduce the germline sequence, and a read error may be involved. This chain links TRBV6-5 with TRBJ1-4; D is possibly TRBD1 (6 bases). Germline V gene data show CDR1 as MNHEY and CDR2 as SVGAGI. This CDR3 has 17 residues. The CDR3 is CASSYSIIGRGNGKLFF. DNA of the CDR3: TGTGCCAGCAGTTACTCGATTATCGGCAGGGGTAATGGAAAACTGTTTTTT.

This chain uses TRBV13 with TRBJ1-2, with D unclear. Trimming cost V 4 bases and J 1 base, with 16 bases left between them. The CDR3 length is 16 residues. CDR1 is PRHDT and CDR2 is FYEKMQ in the germline V gene (reference sequence). The CDR3 coding sequence is TGTGCCAGCAGCTCCCCAGCAGGTTTTTATAACTATGGCTACACCTTC. Amino acids: CASSSPAGFYNYGYTF.

The J gene is TRBJ2-7, the V gene TRBV5-1; 8 nucleotides line up with TRBD1. The V gene end was trimmed by 0 bases and the J gene end by 3 bases; junction bases not matched to a gene: 8. CDR1 is SGHRS and CDR2 is YFSETQ in the germline V gene. The CDR3 spans 16 residues. DNA of the CDR3: TGCGCCAGCAGCTTGGTTGGGACAGGACCTTACTACGAGCAGTACTTC. This encodes CASSLVGTGPYYEQYF.

The V and J genes are TRBV5-6 and TRBJ2-1; 7 bases are shared with TRBD2. V dropped 4 bases and J dropped 9; count of bases not matched to a gene: 10. Germline V gene data show CDR1 as SGHDT and CDR2 as YYEEEE. The CDR3 is made up of 14 amino acids. Written as DNA, the CDR3 is TGTGCCAGCAGCCCGAAACGACTAGCCGGTGAGCAGTTCTTC. Translation: CASSPKRLAGEQFF.

V is TRBV6-6 and J is TRBJ2-3; no clear D gene. Germline CDR1 is MNHNY and CDR2 is SVGAGI (reference sequence). With 2 bases removed from V and 6 bases from J, the gap between germline ends came to 12 bases. The CDR3 covers 14 residues. The chain's CDR3 is CASSYAGFQDTQYF. In nucleotides, the CDR3 is TGTGCCAGCAGTTACGCCGGGTTCCAGGATACGCAGTATTTT.

The V call is TRBV6-2 or TRBV6-3, the J call TRBJ2-7; D is perhaps TRBD2 (5 bases). The V gene's germline CDR1 is MNHEY and CDR2 SVGEGT. This CDR3 spans 14 amino acids. Trimming pared 6 bases from V and 0 bases from J, leaving 12 bases between. This CDR3 reads CASRTDWTSYEQYF. For the CDR3, the DNA is TGTGCCAGCAGGACGGACTGGACCTCCTACGAGCAGTACTTC.

This rearrangement joins TRBV13 to TRBJ2-7, with D maybe TRBD1 (6 bases). The CDR3 runs to 16 residues. V was clipped by 5 bases and J by 1 base, with 18 bases between them. Germline CDR1 reads PRHDT; CDR2 reads FYEKMQ (reference sequence). Written as DNA, the CDR3 is TGTGCCAGCAGCGGGCAGACAGGCTCAATATCCTACGAGCAGTACTTC. Encoded protein: CASSGQTGSISYEQYF.

The rearrangement joins TRBV6-5 to TRBJ2-2; 11 positions match TRBD2. J was trimmed by 6 bases and V by 1 base; bases with no gene match: 4. Germline V gene data show CDR1 as MNHEY and CDR2 as SVGAGI. The CDR3 contains 16 residues. CDR3 protein: CASSYFSGRAPGELFF. Written as DNA, the CDR3 is TGTGCCAGCAGTTACTTTAGCGGGAGGGCCCCCGGGGAGCTGTTTTTT.

Here the CDR3 reads CASSYSRERAYEQYF. The CDR3 DNA reads TGTGCCAGCAGTTACTCCCGGGAGCGGGCCTACGAGCAGTACTTC. The chain combines TRBV6-2 or TRBV6-3 with TRBJ2-7, with a tentative D call TRBD2 (6 bases). Germline V gene lookup returns CDR1 MNHEY and CDR2 SVGEGT. The CDR3 extends over 15 amino acids. Trimming stripped 0 bases from V and 2 bases from J, with 11 bases between.

The CDR3 DNA sequence: TGCAGTGCTAGGGACGACAGAGCCATCTCCTACGAGCAGTACTTC. As protein: CSARDDRAISYEQYF. V usage is TRBV20-1 and J usage is TRBJ2-7; maybe TRBD1 (5 bases). With 3 bases removed from V and 0 bases from J, the gap between germline ends came to 15 bases. Germline V gene sequence: CDR1 DFQATT, CDR2 SNEGSKA (reference sequence). This CDR3 has 15 amino acids.

This rearrangement joins TRBV29-1 to TRBJ2-2, with unresolved D. CDR3 length equals 13 residues. From germline, CDR1 is SQVTM and CDR2 ANQGSEA. DNA of the CDR3: TGCAGTGCCCGATATTGGGCCACCGGGGAGCTGTTTTTT. This sequence encodes CSARYWATGELFF.

The gene calls are TRBV20-1 and TRBJ2-5; no reliable D call. Trimming took off 2 bases at V and 4 bases at J, with 8 bases between the two ends. This CDR3 is 12 amino acids long. Germline V gene sequence: CDR1 DFQATT, CDR2 SNEGSKA (reference sequence). The CDR3 coding sequence is TGCAGTGCTAGATTAACCGCAGAGACCCAGTACTTC. Translation gives CSARLTAETQYF.

J is TRBJ1-5 and V is TRBV10-3; D ambiguous. Germline lookup yields CDR1 ENHRY and CDR2 SYGVKD. Trimming took off 0 bases at V and 0 bases at J, with 9 bases between the two ends. CDR3 size: 16 residues. Here the CDR3 reads CAISESAGISNQPQHF. The CDR3, as DNA: TGTGCCATCAGTGAGTCGGCGGGTATTAGCAATCAGCCCCAGCATTTT.

The chain uses TRBV4-3 and TRBJ2-5, with 7 positions matching TRBD1. Germline V lookup: CDR1 LGHNA, CDR2 YSLEER. Trimming at V came to 3 bases and at J to 5 bases, leaving 9 bases not matched to a gene. The CDR3 has 15 amino acids. The CDR3 loop reads CASSQYRGQRETQYF. The CDR3 region has the DNA TGCGCCAGCAGCCAGTACCGGGGACAGAGGGAGACCCAGTACTTC.

This chain connects TRBV6-2 or TRBV6-3 to TRBJ2-1, with D unresolved. Per the germline V gene, CDR1 is MNHEY and CDR2 is SVGEGT. The CDR3 totals 12 residues. V was shortened by 2 bases and J by 6 bases, with 5 bases between the two germline ends. The CDR3 protein is CASSYPINEQFF. CDR3 DNA sequence: TGTGCCAGCAGTTACCCCATCAATGAGCAGTTCTTC.

The J gene is TRBJ1-1, the V gene TRBV30; TRBD1 matches at 8 bases. The CDR3 covers 10 residues. Trimming removed 5 bases from V and 9 bases from J; junction bases left unmatched: 2. CDR1 is GTSNPN, CDR2 SVGIG, per germline (reference sequence). CDR3 sequence (DNA): TGTGCCTGGGGGACAGGCCAAGCTTTCTTT. It translates to CAWGTGQAFF.

This rearrangement joins TRBV3-1 to TRBJ2-6; perhaps TRBD1 as D (5 bases). Trimming cost V 1 base and J 0 bases, with 13 bases left between them. Germline CDR1 reads LGHDT; CDR2 reads YNNKEL (reference sequence). This CDR3 is 18 amino acids long. CDR3 sequence: CASSQVIQGRSGANVLTF. The DNA for the CDR3 is TGTGCCAGCAGCCAAGTTATCCAGGGCCGCTCTGGGGCCAACGTCCTGACTTTC.

The chain uses TRBV20-1 and TRBJ2-1, with 7 positions matching TRBD2. V was pared by 1 base and J by 9 bases, with 18 bases of the junction left unmatched. Germline assignment: CDR1 DFQATT and CDR2 SNEGSKA (reference sequence). The CDR3 length is 17 residues. DNA of the CDR3: TGCAGTGCTAGAGCGTTTTCAGGGACTACCTATTTTAGTGAGCAGTTCTTC. It yields the protein CSARAFSGTTYFSEQFF.

The chain recombines TRBV7-3 with TRBJ2-2; 7 nucleotides agree with TRBD1. V lost 0 bases and J lost 4; bases outside the gene matches: 5. Germline CDR1 reads SGHTA; CDR2 reads FQGTGA. The CDR3 consists of 16 residues. The CDR3 DNA reads as TGTGCCAGCAGCTTAACAGGGGGCTCGAGCACCGGGGAGCTGTTTTTT. Residues: CASSLTGGSSTGELFF.

This clonotype has more than one count but fewer than ten. V usage is TRBV5-8 and J usage is TRBJ1-4; 8 bases fit TRBD1. This CDR3 is 17 amino acids long. V gave up 4 bases and J gave up 7 bases; unmatched junction bases: 15. Per germline, CDR1 SGHTS and CDR2 YDEGEE. The CDR3 reads CASSQDGQGRGSEKLFF. CDR3 DNA sequence: TGTGCCAGCAGCCAAGACGGACAGGGACGGGGAAGTGAAAAACTGTTTTTT.

DNA of the CDR3: TGTGCCAGCAGGTATACCTACCTAGGCTCCTACAATGAGCAGTTCTTC. It codes for CASRYTYLGSYNEQFF. This chain connects TRBV6-5 to TRBJ2-1; D is undetermined. The germline gives CDR1 MNHEY, CDR2 SVGAGI. The CDR3 extends over 16 amino acids. The ends were cut back, 6 bases at V and 0 bases at J, with 15 bases in the middle.

The chain recombines TRBV4-3 with TRBJ2-2; 7 positions match TRBD1. Germline loops: CDR1 LGHNA, CDR2 YSLEER. The CDR3 loop spans 14 amino acids. V lost 8 bases to trimming and J lost 2 bases; unmatched junction nucleotides: 5. The CDR3 coding sequence is TGCGCCAGCCGACAGGGAAGTAACACCGGGGAGCTGTTTTTT. This codes for CASRQGSNTGELFF.

The rearrangement joins TRBV30 to TRBJ2-2; no definite D call. Germline CDR1 and CDR2: GTSNPN and SVGIG (reference sequence). The CDR3 is made up of 15 amino acids. V dropped 5 bases and J dropped 2 bases, with 15 bases sitting between them. As DNA, the CDR3 is TGTGCCTGGCGGACCACAACCTTAAACACCGGGGAGCTGTTTTTT. Amino acid sequence: CAWRTTTLNTGELFF.

CDR3 loop: CASSQDFKDNEQFF. In DNA, the CDR3 is TGCGCCAGCAGCCAAGATTTCAAGGACAATGAGCAGTTCTTC. The chain has TRBV4-3 and TRBJ2-1, with D unclear. CDR1 and CDR2 from the germline V gene are LGHNA and YSLEER. This CDR3 is built from 14 residues. The V gene lost 0 bases and the J gene lost 5 bases, with 8 bases spanning the gap.